This paragraph reports one TCR beta chain. Its cognate antigen is unknown. CDR3 size: 13 residues. Germline CDR1 is SQVTM and CDR2 is ANQGSEA. Losses at the gene ends were 5 bases for V and 7 bases for J; bases not matched to a gene: 6. This specimen belongs to a study of cytomegalovirus exposure and HLA in healthy donors. Study in general: Previous work identified roughly 120 million unique TCR beta sequences from 150 million to 200 million T cells. General observations from the study: Three CMV-associated chains proved CMV antigen-specific in vitro. Per published accounts, TCR beta sequences correctly predicted the HLA-A and HLA-B alleles of most subjects.

PCR employed 60 Vbeta and 13 Jbeta primers. The protocol was immunoSEQ multiplex PCR, while the TCRdb copy is restricted to in-frame clones and leaves out a portion. The repertoire includes approximately 77,000 clones, roughly 78% of them detected once, and less than 4.5% sits in the top ten. The TCR comes from a man aged 35-49 years in good health and CMV-seronegative. This sequence joins TRBV29-1 and TRBJ1-1, with 11 bases lining up with TRBD1. Sequencing input: PBMCs. The CDR3 DNA reads TGCAGCGTTAAAACCGGGACAGGGGGTGAAGCTTTCTTT. This gives the protein CSVKTGTGGEAFF.